This record looks at one T cell receptor beta chain sequence and its context. Its cognate antigen is unknown. With 6 bases clipped from V and 1 base from J, the junction kept 4 bases outside the gene matches. CDR1 is SNHLY, CDR2 FYNNEI, per germline. The CDR3 loop spans 15 amino acids. This sample stems from a study of graft-versus-host responses after intestinal transplantation. Study outcomes and limitations: GvH clones appeared in recipient marrow, some first in ileum or blood.

Data came from immunoSEQ multiplex PCR; TCRdb stores just in-frame clones and leaves some out. The sample yields roughly 120,000 clones, 75% to 95% seen once. The sequence was collected from a human donor who received an intestinal transplant. The sample in question was unstimulated CD4+ T cells sorted from spleen or lymph node cells, obtained before intestinal transplant. The V call is TRBV2, the J call TRBJ2-1, with 9 bases matching TRBD2. This chain's CDR3 is CASRSLAGSYNEQFF. CDR3 sequence (DNA): TGTGCCAGCAGGTCTCTAGCGGGGTCCTACAATGAGCAGTTCTTC.